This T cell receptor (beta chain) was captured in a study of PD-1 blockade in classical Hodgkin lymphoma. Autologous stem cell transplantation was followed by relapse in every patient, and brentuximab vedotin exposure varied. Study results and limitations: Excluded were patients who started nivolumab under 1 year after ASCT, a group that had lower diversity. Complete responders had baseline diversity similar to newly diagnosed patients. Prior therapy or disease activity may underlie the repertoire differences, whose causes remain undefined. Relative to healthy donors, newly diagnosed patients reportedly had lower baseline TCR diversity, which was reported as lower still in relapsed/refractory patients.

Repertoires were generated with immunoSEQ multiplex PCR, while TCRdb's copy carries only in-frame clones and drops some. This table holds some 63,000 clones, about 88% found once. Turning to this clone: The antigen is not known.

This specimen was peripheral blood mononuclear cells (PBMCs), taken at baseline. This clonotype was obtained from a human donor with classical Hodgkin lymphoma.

CDR3 DNA sequence: TGTGCCAGCAGTCCCCGAACGAACACTGAAGCTTTCTTT. Protein: CASSPRTNTEAFF. This chain uses TRBV6-5 with TRBJ1-1; D call uncertain. CDR3 length equals 13 residues. Germline CDR1 reads MNHEY; CDR2 reads SVGAGI. The V end was cut by 5 bases, the J end by 1 base, with 8 bases between.